A single TCR beta chain is shown here with its context. The junction does not match germline at one end; this may be a read error. If patients had other autoimmune diseases, uncontrolled infections, pregnancy or lactation, they were excluded. PBMCs stemmed from around 10 ml of fresh peripheral blood. CDR3 regions of TCR beta were amplified from RNA transcripts. After a first-round RT-PCR with HTBI primers, a second-round multiplex PCR was run. TCRdb re-derived calls from the multiplex PCR reads in MiXCR, one entry per CDR3 protein. The sample consists of hundreds of thousands of distinct CDR3 sequences, 20% to 25% of them appearing once. The data stem from a study of Graves' ophthalmopathy and Graves' hyperthyroidism. CDR1 and CDR2 (germline): MGHRA, YSYEKL. The CDR3 spans 13 residues.

The material sequenced was peripheral blood. This chain joins TRBV4-1 and TRBJ2-5; D not resolved. This receptor was taken from a woman younger than 30 with stable Graves' hyperthyroidism. Some clones in this sample may be carry-over from other donors' samples. CDR3 amino acids: CASSQVVGEIQYF. In DNA, the CDR3 is TGCGCCAGCAGCCAAGTGGTTGGAGAGATCCAGTACTTC.